One and the same sample provided the 26 T cell receptor beta chains below, sequenced in a study of T cell responses to AZD1222 COVID-19 vaccine. Sequencing used immunoSEQ multiplex PCR; TCRdb keeps in-frame clones, though not all of them. The data hold around 140,000 clones, with 85% to 95% observed a single time. Sequences were derived from peripheral blood, sampled on day 0 of MenACWY control vaccination. These TCRs come from an adult in good health.

This clone was seen only once. The chain couples TRBV18 to TRBJ1-2; D is unresolved. Trimming pared 1 base from V and 8 bases from J, leaving 11 bases between. Looked up from germline, CDR1 is KGHSH and CDR2 is LQKENI. This CDR3 region has 13 residues. The CDR3 DNA reads as TGTGCCAGCTCACCACGGAACCAAGAGGGCTACACCTTC. Protein: CASSPRNQEGYTF.

In regard to this clone: The sample contains more than one DNA sequence encoding this CDR3. The rearrangement links TRBV7-3 to TRBJ2-2, with 7 nucleotides matching TRBD2. The germline V gene has CDR1 SGHTA and CDR2 FQGTGA. The CDR3 covers 15 residues. J was trimmed by 1 base and V by 9 bases; bases with no gene match: 8. The CDR3 region is CASSPPGGNTGELFF. The CDR3 DNA sequence: TGTGCCAGTTCCCCCCCGGGAGGGAACACCGGGGAGCTGTTTTTT.

The chain carries TRBV5-1 and TRBJ2-2; the D is unclear. The V gene lost 2 bases and the J gene lost 7 bases, with 12 bases spanning the gap. This CDR3 is 14 amino acids long. Per germline, CDR1 SGHRS and CDR2 YFSETQ. CDR3 sequence reads: CASSLDGTVGELFF. CDR3 bases: TGCGCCAGCAGCTTAGACGGCACCGTCGGGGAGCTGTTTTTT.

The chain employs TRBV27 and TRBJ1-2; 8 positions match TRBD1. CDR3 size: 17 residues. V gave up 4 bases and J gave up 0 bases; unmatched junction bases: 10. Germline assignment: CDR1 MNHEY and CDR2 SMNVEV (reference sequence). CDR3 protein: CASSYTGGSNTNYGYTF. DNA for the CDR3: TGTGCCAGCAGTTACACAGGGGGTTCCAATACTAACTATGGCTACACCTTC.

The chain uses TRBV6-5 and TRBJ1-2; TRBD1 might be the D (6 bases). Germline CDR1 is MNHEY and CDR2 is SVGAGI. The CDR3 covers 15 residues. The V gene lost 0 bases and the J gene lost 4 bases, with 12 bases spanning the gap. In DNA form, the CDR3 reads TGTGCCAGCAGTTACTCATTTGGGGGGGCCTATGGCTACACCTTC. Encoded protein: CASSYSFGGAYGYTF.

The J gene is TRBJ2-7, the V gene TRBV7-4, with 7 bases identical to TRBD2. After removal of 4 bases from V and 4 bases from J, the junction contained 13 bases not matched to a gene. The CDR3 loop spans 16 amino acids. The germline V gene encodes CDR1 SGHVT and CDR2 SQSDAQ. The CDR3 sequence is CASSSSVGGRRYEQYF. The CDR3 DNA is TGTGCCAGCAGCTCTTCTGTAGGCGGGAGAAGATACGAGCAGTACTTC.

The chain joins TRBV4-2 to TRBJ2-7; TRBD2 matches at 8 bases. V trimming: 2 bases; J trimming: 7 bases; junction bases outside the gene matches: 10. The V gene's germline CDR1 is LGHNA and CDR2 YNFKEQ. The CDR3 totals 15 residues. In DNA form, the CDR3 reads TGTGCCAGCAGCCAATTCCCGGGAGGGGTGGGTGAGCAGTACTTC. This encodes CASSQFPGGVGEQYF.

The chain employs TRBV27 and TRBJ1-1; D is unresolved. CDR3 size: 15 residues. The germline V and J ends were trimmed by 3 bases and 7 bases, with 18 bases remaining between them. Germline V gene data show CDR1 as MNHEY and CDR2 as SMNVEV (reference sequence). CDR3 protein: CASSFTSGPFSEAFF. CDR3 DNA sequence: TGTGCCAGCAGTTTCACAAGCGGTCCTTTCAGTGAAGCTTTCTTT.

The rearrangement uses TRBV7-2 and TRBJ1-2; D is uncertain. Trimming took off 4 bases at V and 1 base at J, with 10 bases between the two ends. Germline-derived CDR1 and CDR2 are SGHTA and FQGNSA. The CDR3 extends over 14 amino acids. Here the CDR3 DNA reads TGTGCCAGCAGCTCCCCGGGAATTAACTATGGCTACACCTTC. Protein product: CASSSPGINYGYTF.

The genes are TRBV5-1 and TRBJ2-3; a possible D gene is TRBD1 (6 bases). CDR3 size: 13 residues. V lost 3 bases, J lost 2 bases, and 7 bases lay in between. Germline loops: CDR1 SGHRS, CDR2 YFSETQ. CDR3: CASSWTVTDTQYF. In DNA, the CDR3 is TGCGCCAGCAGCTGGACAGTCACAGATACGCAGTATTTT.

The chain recombines TRBV9 with TRBJ1-2, with D unclear. There are 15 residues in the CDR3. The germline V and J ends were trimmed by 0 bases and 2 bases, with 11 bases remaining between them. Germline values: CDR1 SGDLS, CDR2 YYNGEE. The CDR3 here is CASSVASAANYGYTF. The CDR3 nucleotides are TGTGCCAGCAGCGTAGCTTCCGCGGCAAACTATGGCTACACCTTC.

The chain links TRBV7-8 to TRBJ1-1; 9 bases agree with TRBD1. Per germline, CDR1 SGHVS and CDR2 FQNEAQ. The CDR3 has 16 amino acids. Trimming cost V 5 bases and J 5 bases; bases outside gene matches: 12. This CDR3 is CASSPHLGTGKTEAFF. The CDR3 nucleotides are TGTGCCAGCAGCCCGCACCTCGGGACAGGGAAGACTGAAGCTTTCTTT. The full variable domain, with the rest looked up from reference TRBV7-8 and TRBJ1-1, is GAGVSQSPRYKVAKRGQDVALRCDPISGHVSLFWYQQALGQGPEFLTYFQNEAQLDKSGLPSDRFFAERPEGSVSTLKIQRTQQEDSAVYLCASSPHLGTGKTEAFFGQGTRLTVV.

V gene TRBV13 combines with J gene TRBJ1-2; D gene unclear. The germline V gene has CDR1 PRHDT and CDR2 FYEKMQ (reference sequence). This CDR3 contains 14 residues. Trimming took off 0 bases at V and 3 bases at J, with 8 bases between the two ends. The CDR3 loop reads CASSLGQPYYGYTF. CDR3 nucleotides: TGTGCCAGCAGCTTAGGACAGCCGTACTATGGCTACACCTTC.

The J gene is TRBJ1-6, the V gene TRBV28; D is undetermined. Trimming took 3 bases from V and 8 from J, leaving 11 bases between them. The CDR3 contains 14 residues. The germline CDR1 and CDR2 sequences are MDHEN and SYDVKM. This chain's CDR3 is CASSLLGFDSPLHF. The CDR3 nucleotides read TGTGCCAGCAGTTTGCTCGGGTTCGATTCACCCCTCCACTTT.

The chain has TRBV7-2 and TRBJ2-1; 12 bases fit TRBD1. Germline V gene lookup returns CDR1 SGHTA and CDR2 FQGNSA. This CDR3 is built from 14 residues. After removal of 5 bases from V and 10 bases from J, the junction contained 6 bases not matched to a gene. The CDR3 here is CASSQGQGALEQFF. The CDR3 region has the DNA TGTGCCAGCAGCCAGGGACAGGGGGCTCTAGAGCAGTTCTTC. The full variable domain, with the rest looked up from reference TRBV7-2 and TRBJ2-1, is GAGVSQSPSNKVTEKGKDVELRCDPISGHTALYWYRQSLGQGLEFLIYFQGNSAPDKSGLPSDRFSAERTGGSVSTLTIQRTQQEDSAVYLCASSQGQGALEQFFGPGTRLTVL.

The V gene is TRBV28, the J gene TRBJ1-1, with a tentative D call TRBD1 (6 bases). This CDR3 region has 20 residues. Trimming took off 5 bases at V and 1 base at J, with 29 bases between the two ends. Per the germline V gene, CDR1 is MDHEN and CDR2 is SYDVKM. This chain's CDR3 is CASSPVIPGTLGLTNTEAFF. In DNA form, the CDR3 reads TGTGCCAGCAGTCCAGTTATACCCGGGACACTTGGACTGACGAACACTGAAGCTTTCTTT.

In its sample, this clone was seen once. The genes are TRBV5-1 and TRBJ1-1; the match to TRBD1 covers 8 bases. The CDR3 sequence is 14 residues long. Unmatched junction bases numbered 6, after V lost 7 bases and J lost 1 base. Germline loops: CDR1 SGHRS, CDR2 YFSETQ. CDR3 bases: TGCGCCAGCCGCCAAACAGGGGGGAACACTGAAGCTTTCTTT. It specifies CASRQTGGNTEAFF.

The chain joins TRBV9 to TRBJ1-1; 7 nucleotides match TRBD1. The CDR3 sequence is 15 residues long. V shed 4 bases, J shed 1 base, and the junction held 7 bases outside the gene matches. CDR1 is SGDLS and CDR2 is YYNGEE in the germline V gene. The CDR3 coding sequence is TGTGCCAGCAGCCTATCTGGACAGGCGAACACTGAAGCTTTCTTT. Protein sequence: CASSLSGQANTEAFF.

The chain links TRBV5-1 to TRBJ2-1, with D possibly being TRBD2 (6 bases). Trimming removed 0 bases from V and 4 bases from J, with 14 bases in between. This CDR3 comprises 16 residues. The germline V gene has CDR1 SGHRS and CDR2 YFSETQ. The CDR3 protein is CASSLDGLTSYNEQFF. As DNA, the CDR3 is TGCGCCAGCAGCTTGGACGGACTAACGTCTTACAATGAGCAGTTCTTC.

The chain carries TRBV4-1 and TRBJ1-5, with 9 bases identical to TRBD1. The CDR3 length is 13 residues. After removal of 8 bases from V and 7 bases from J, the junction contained 6 bases not matched to a gene. Germline CDR1 MGHRA, CDR2 YSYEKL. CDR3 region: CASSKTGGQPQHF. CDR3 nucleotides: TGCGCCAGCTCGAAGACAGGGGGGCAGCCCCAGCATTTT.

The chain employs TRBV28 and TRBJ2-7; 10 positions match TRBD2. Germline V gene lookup returns CDR1 MDHEN and CDR2 SYDVKM. CDR3 size: 17 residues. The V segment lost 5 bases and the J segment 0 bases; nucleotides outside the gene matches: 10. The CDR3 coding sequence is TGTGCCAGCAGTAAATCCGGACTAGCGGACTCCTCCTACGAGCAGTACTTC. Amino acids: CASSKSGLADSSYEQYF. Full variable domain (missing parts from reference TRBV28 and TRBJ2-7): DVKVTQSSRYLVKRTGEKVFLECVQDMDHENMFWYRQDPGLGLRLIYFSYDVKMKEKGDIPEGYSVSREKKERFSLILESASTNQTSMYLCASSKSGLADSSYEQYFGPGTRLTVT.

This clone is a singleton in its sample. The chain joins TRBV7-8 to TRBJ1-1; D not resolved. CDR1 is SGHVS, CDR2 FQNEAQ, per germline. Trimming took 4 bases from V and 3 from J, leaving 6 bases between them. CDR3 length equals 12 residues. This CDR3 is CASSYAYTEAFF. The CDR3 nucleotides read TGTGCCAGCAGCTACGCTTACACTGAAGCTTTCTTT. The full variable domain, in which reference TRBV7-8 and TRBJ1-1 provide the parts outside the CDR3, is GAGVSQSPRYKVAKRGQDVALRCDPISGHVSLFWYQQALGQGPEFLTYFQNEAQLDKSGLPSDRFFAERPEGSVSTLKIQRTQQEDSAVYLCASSYAYTEAFFGQGTRLTVV.

The rearrangement joins TRBV5-4 to TRBJ1-2; 9 bases align to TRBD1. The germline CDR1 and CDR2 sequences are SGHNT and YYREEE (reference sequence). The CDR3 sequence is 15 residues long. V trimming: 2 bases; J trimming: 3 bases; junction bases outside the gene matches: 5. The CDR3 sequence: CASSLRDRDYYGYTF. Written as DNA, the CDR3 is TGTGCCAGCAGCTTAAGGGACAGGGATTACTATGGCTACACCTTC.

To note about this clone: Other DNA sequences from this sample encode an identical CDR3 as well. This chain connects TRBV7-2 to TRBJ1-2; a possible D gene is TRBD1 (5 bases). This CDR3 contains 12 residues. Germline CDR1 is SGHTA and CDR2 is FQGNSA. The ends were cut back, 1 base at V and 7 bases at J, with 7 bases in the middle. This chain's CDR3 is CASSLGGGGYTF. DNA of the CDR3: TGTGCCAGCAGCTTAGGGGGCGGTGGCTACACCTTC.

J is TRBJ1-2 and V is TRBV2; TRBD1 might be the D (5 bases). V gave up 5 bases and J gave up 0 bases, with 10 bases separating them. CDR3 length: 14 amino acids. The V gene's germline CDR1 is SNHLY and CDR2 FYNNEI. The CDR3 protein is CASSSDRANYGYTF. The CDR3 bases are TGTGCCAGCAGTTCCGACAGAGCTAACTATGGCTACACCTTC. Variable domain in full (rest from reference TRBV2 and TRBJ1-2): EPEVTQTPSHQVTQMGQEVILRCVPISNHLYFYWYRQILGQKVEFLVSFYNNEISEKSEIFDDQFSVERPDGSNFTLKIRSTKLEDSAMYFCASSSDRANYGYTFGSGTRLTVV.

The CDR3 region has the DNA TGTGCCAGCAGCAAACAGAGACGGGGGCCCCCCTACAATGAGCAGTTCTTC. Protein: CASSKQRRGPPYNEQFF. The rearrangement joins TRBV21-1 to TRBJ2-1. TRBV21-1 is termed a pseudogene. CDR3 length: 17 residues.